In its sample, the clone carrying this T cell receptor beta chain was seen a few times. Its antigen remains unidentified. The sample belongs to a study of brain T cells in children with intractable seizures. Findings and limits, study-wide: Patients' HCMV serostatus was unknown; virus specificity rests on CDR3 similarity alone. Clones missing pre-surgery may reflect undersampling of that blood sample.

Assay used: immunoSEQ multiplex PCR; TCRdb lists only in-frame clones, some missing. The sample comprises hundreds of thousands of clones, about 93% of which are singletons, and roughly 5.7% rests with the top ten. The time point was: blood from clinic visit 5 months post-surgery; TSC patient then seizure free. Sequencing was limited to surgery cases with top T cell transcript signatures in brain tissue. Pre-surgery treatment included at least one anti-epileptic drug. This CDR3 contains 13 residues. Trimming stripped 4 bases from V and 3 bases from J, with 10 bases between. The germline V gene has CDR1 MGHRA and CDR2 YSYEKL.

The sequence was obtained from a boy younger than two with tuberous sclerosis and intractable seizures. The chain employs TRBV4-1 and TRBJ2-7; possibly TRBD1 for D (6 bases). Here the sequenced sample was peripheral blood, taken 4 to 5 months after surgery. This CDR3 reads CASSPQQGYEQYF. The CDR3 bases are TGCGCCAGCAGCCCGCAACAGGGCTACGAGCAGTACTTC.